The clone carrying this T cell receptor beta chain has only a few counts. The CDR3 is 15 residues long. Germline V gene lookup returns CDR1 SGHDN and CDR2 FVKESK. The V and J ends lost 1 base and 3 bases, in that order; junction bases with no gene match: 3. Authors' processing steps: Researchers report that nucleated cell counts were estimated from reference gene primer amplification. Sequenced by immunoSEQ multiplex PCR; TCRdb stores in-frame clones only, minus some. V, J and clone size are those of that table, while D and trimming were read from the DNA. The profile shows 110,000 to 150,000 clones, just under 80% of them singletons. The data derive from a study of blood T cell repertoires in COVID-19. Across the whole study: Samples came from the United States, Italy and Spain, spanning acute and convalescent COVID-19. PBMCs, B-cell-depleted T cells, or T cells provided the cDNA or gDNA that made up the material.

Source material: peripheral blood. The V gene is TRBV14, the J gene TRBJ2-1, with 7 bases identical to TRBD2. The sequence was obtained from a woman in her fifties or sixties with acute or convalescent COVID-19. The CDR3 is CASSQGGGNYNEQFF. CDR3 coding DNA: TGTGCCAGCAGCCAAGGGGGGGGAAACTACAATGAGCAGTTCTTC. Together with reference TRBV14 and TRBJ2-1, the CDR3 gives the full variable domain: EAGVTQFPSHSVIEKGQTVTLRCDPISGHDNLYWYRRVMGKEIKFLLHFVKESKQDESGMPNNRFLAERTGGTYSTLKVQPAELEDSGVYFCASSQGGGNYNEQFFGPGTRLTVL.